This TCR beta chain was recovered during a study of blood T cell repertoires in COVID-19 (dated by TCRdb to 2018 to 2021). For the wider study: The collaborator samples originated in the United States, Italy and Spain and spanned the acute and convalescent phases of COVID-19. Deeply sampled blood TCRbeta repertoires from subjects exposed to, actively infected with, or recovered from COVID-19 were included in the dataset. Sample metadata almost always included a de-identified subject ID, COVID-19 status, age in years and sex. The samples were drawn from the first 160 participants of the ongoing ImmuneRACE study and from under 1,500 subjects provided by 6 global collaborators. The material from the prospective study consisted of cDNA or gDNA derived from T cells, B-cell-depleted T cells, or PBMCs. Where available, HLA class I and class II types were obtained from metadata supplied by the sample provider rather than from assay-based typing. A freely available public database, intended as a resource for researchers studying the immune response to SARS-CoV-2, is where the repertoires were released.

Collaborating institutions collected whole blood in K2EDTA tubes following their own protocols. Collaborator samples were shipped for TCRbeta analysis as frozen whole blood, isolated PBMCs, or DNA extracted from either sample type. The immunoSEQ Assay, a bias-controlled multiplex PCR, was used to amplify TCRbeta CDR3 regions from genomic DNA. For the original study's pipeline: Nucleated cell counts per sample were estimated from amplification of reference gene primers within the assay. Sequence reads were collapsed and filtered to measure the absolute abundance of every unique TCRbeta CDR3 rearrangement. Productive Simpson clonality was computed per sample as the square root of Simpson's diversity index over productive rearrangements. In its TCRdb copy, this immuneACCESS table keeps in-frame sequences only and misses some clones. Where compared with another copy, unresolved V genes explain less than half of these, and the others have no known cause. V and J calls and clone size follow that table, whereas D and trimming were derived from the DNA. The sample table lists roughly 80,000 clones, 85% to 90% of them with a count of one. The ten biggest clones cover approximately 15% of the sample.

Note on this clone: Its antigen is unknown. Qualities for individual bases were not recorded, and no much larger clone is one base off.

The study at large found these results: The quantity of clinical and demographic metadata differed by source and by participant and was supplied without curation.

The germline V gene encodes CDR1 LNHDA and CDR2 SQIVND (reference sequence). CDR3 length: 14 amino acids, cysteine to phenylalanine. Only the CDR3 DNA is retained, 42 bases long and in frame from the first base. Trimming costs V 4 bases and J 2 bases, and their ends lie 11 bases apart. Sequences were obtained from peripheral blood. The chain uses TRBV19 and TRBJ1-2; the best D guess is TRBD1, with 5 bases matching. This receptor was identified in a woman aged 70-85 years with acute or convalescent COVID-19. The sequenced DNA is TGTGCCAGTAGTAGCCTCGACAGAAACTATGGCTACACCTTC. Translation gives CASSSLDRNYGYTF.